This TCR beta chain was captured in a study of shared clonotypes between healthy human individuals. Study-wide background: CD4 naive and memory got three plates each, CD8 naive two, CD8 memory one.

This CDR3 comprises 15 residues. The ends lost 6 bases at V and 2 bases at J; junction bases unmatched: 1. Germline assignment: CDR1 SQVTM and CDR2 ANQGSEA. Remarks on this clone: Its specificity is not known.

This table comes from immunoSEQ multiplex PCR, and its TCRdb copy is limited to in-frame clones, with some not included. This table has 2 million to 3 million clones, over 85% appearing once. Study outcomes and limitations: Represented diversity (both genetic and exposure-history) was limited by the small number of donors. Estimated richness was generally greater in naive than memory subsets.

Caucasian adults residing in Nashville, Tennessee made up all the donors. This chain connects TRBV29-1 to TRBJ2-1; 16 positions agree with TRBD2. The sequencing sample was made of naive CD4+ T cells from PBMCs. The subset here: CD45RA+ positively selected. The sequence came from a man between 18 and 29 years old in good health. Some clones in this sample may be carry-over from other donors' samples. For the CDR3, the DNA is TGCAGCGTCGGGACTAGCGGGAGGGCCTACAATGAGCAGTTCTTC. Translated: CSVGTSGRAYNEQFF.